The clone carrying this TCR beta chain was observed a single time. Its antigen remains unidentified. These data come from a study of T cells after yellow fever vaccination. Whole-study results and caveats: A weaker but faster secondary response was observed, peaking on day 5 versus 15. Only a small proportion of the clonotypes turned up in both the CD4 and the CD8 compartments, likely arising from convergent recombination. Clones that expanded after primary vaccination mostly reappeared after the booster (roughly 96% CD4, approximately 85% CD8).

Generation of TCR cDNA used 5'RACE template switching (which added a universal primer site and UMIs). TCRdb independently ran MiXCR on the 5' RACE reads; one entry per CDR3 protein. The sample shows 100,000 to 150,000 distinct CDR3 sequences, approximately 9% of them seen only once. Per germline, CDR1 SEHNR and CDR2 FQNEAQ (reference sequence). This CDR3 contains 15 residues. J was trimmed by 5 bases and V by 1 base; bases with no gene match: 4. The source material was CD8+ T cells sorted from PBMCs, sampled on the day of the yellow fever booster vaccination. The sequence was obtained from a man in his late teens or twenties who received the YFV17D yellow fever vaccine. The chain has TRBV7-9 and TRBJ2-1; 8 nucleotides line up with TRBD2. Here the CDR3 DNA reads TGTGCCAGCAGCTTAGGTAGCGGGGTGGACAATGAGCAGTTCTTC. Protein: CASSLGSGVDNEQFF.